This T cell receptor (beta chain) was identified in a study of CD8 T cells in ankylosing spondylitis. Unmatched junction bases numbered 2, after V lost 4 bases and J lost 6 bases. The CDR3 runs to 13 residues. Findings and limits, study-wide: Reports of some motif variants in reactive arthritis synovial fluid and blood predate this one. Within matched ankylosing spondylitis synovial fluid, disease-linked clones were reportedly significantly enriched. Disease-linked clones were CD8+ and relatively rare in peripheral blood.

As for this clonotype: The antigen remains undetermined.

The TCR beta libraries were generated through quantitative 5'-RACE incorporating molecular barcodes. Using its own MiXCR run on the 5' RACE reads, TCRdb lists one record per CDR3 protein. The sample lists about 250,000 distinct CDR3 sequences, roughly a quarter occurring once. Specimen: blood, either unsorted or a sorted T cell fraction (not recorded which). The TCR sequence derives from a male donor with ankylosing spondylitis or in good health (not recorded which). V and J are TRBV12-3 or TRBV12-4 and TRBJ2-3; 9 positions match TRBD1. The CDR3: CASSWTGVDTQYF. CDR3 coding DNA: TGTGCCAGCAGTTGGACAGGGGTGGATACGCAGTATTTT.